This paragraph reports one TCR beta chain. Its antigen is currently unknown. The data were taken from a study of early T cells in non-severe SARS-CoV-2 infection. Study information: The authors sequenced bulk RNA from unsorted whole blood, leaving chains unpaired.

V lost 5 bases and J lost 8, with 18 bases in between. From germline, CDR1 is SEHNR and CDR2 FQNEAQ (reference sequence). The CDR3 contains 15 residues. The TCR library protocol attached unique molecular identifiers to the individual cDNA molecules. MiXCR was run by TCRdb on the 5' RACE reads, yielding one entry per CDR3 protein. This table holds about 32,000 distinct CDR3 sequences, roughly 9.3% found once. Study findings and constraints: Reliance on VDJdb matching favored anti-spike CD8 responses; private and CD4 specificities were missed.

The origin of this receptor is an adult who was a healthcare worker with PCR-confirmed SARS-CoV-2 infection or an uninfected control (not recorded which). The sequencing input was whole blood. The chain has TRBV7-9 and TRBJ1-4; a weak D match, TRBD1 (5 bases). This CDR3 is CASSTDSSSGEKLFF. As DNA, the CDR3 is TGTGCCAGCAGCACAGACAGCTCTTCCGGGGAAAAACTGTTTTTT.